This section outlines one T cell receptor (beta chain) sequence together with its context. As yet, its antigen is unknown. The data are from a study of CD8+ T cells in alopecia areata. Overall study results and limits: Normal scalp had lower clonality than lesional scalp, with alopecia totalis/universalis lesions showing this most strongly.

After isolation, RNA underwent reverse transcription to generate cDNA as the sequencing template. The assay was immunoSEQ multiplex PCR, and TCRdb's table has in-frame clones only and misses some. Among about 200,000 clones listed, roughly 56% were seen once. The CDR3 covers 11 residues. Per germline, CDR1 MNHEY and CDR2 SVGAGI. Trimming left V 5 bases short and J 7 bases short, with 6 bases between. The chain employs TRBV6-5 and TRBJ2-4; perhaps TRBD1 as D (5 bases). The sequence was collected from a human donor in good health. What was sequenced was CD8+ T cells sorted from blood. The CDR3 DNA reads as TGTGCCAGCAGTAAGGGGAACATTCAGTACTTC. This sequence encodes CASSKGNIQYF.